These 9 T cell receptor beta chains share one sample of origin, sequenced in a study of blood T cell repertoires in COVID-19 (TCRdb year 2020). Library creation used the immunoSEQ multiplex PCR assay. Imported from immuneACCESS, the table was reduced by TCRdb to in-frame sequences with V and J called. These copies leave out some clones; in studies compared against another copy, an unresolved V gene accounts for under half, and the cause of the remainder is not known. This sample comprises roughly 150,000 clones, 70% to 90% of them detected only once. The top ten constitute about 2.5% of the sample. The sequencing input was peripheral blood. The receptor source for this set is an elderly woman with COVID-19, enrolled during active disease.

The V and J genes are TRBV6-6 and TRBJ2-1; 9 bases are a match to TRBD2. Germline lookup yields CDR1 MNHNY and CDR2 SVGAGI (reference sequence). Losses at the gene ends were 0 bases for V and 7 bases for J; bases not matched to a gene: 7. The CDR3 runs to 16 residues. CDR3: CASSYSIAGGPNEQFF. CDR3 sequence (DNA): TGTGCCAGCAGTTACTCGATCGCGGGGGGGCCGAATGAGCAGTTCTTC.

The chain is built from TRBV9 and TRBJ1-6; a weak D match, TRBD1 (5 bases). Germline loops: CDR1 SGDLS, CDR2 YYNGEE. Deletions cut 0 bases from V and 7 bases from J, with 8 bases between. The CDR3 loop spans 14 amino acids. CDR3 region: CASSVGGGNSPLHF. The DNA for the CDR3 is TGTGCCAGCAGCGTAGGGGGGGGGAATTCACCCCTCCACTTT.

Worth noting for this clone: Other DNA sequences in the sample encode the same CDR3. The chain is built from TRBV24-1 and TRBJ2-1; 12 bases map to TRBD2. This CDR3 is 16 amino acids long. V lost 3 bases, J lost 2 bases, and 1 base stayed unmatched. Germline CDR1 is KGHDR and CDR2 is SFDVKD. The CDR3: CATSDRTSGTYNEQFF. In DNA form, the CDR3 reads TGTGCCACCAGTGATAGGACTAGCGGGACCTACAATGAGCAGTTCTTC.

V and J are TRBV28 and TRBJ1-5; possible D gene TRBD1, 5 bases. The CDR3 totals 17 residues. Trimming stripped 3 bases from V and 7 bases from J, with 22 bases between. The germline CDR1 and CDR2 sequences are MDHEN and SYDVKM. In DNA form, the CDR3 reads TGTGCCAGCAGTTTTTGGGGTGCCGACGTCTCAGGGCAGCCCCAGCATTTT. Its protein is CASSFWGADVSGQPQHF.

DNA of the CDR3: TGTGCCAGCAGCGCATCCGGGACTAGCGGGACCCAGTACTTC. It is translated as CASSASGTSGTQYF. The chain is built from TRBV7-3 and TRBJ2-7, with TRBD2 identical over 11 bases. TRBJ2-5 explains the end of the DNA better; the J call may be wrong. Germline V gives CDR1 SGHTA, CDR2 FQGTGA. The length of the CDR3 is 14 residues.

The chain recombines TRBV6-5 with TRBJ2-7; D remains unclear. V was shortened by 1 base and J by 3 bases, with 13 bases between the two germline ends. Germline CDR1 and CDR2: MNHEY and SVGAGI. The CDR3 is 15 residues long. CDR3 sequence (DNA): TGTGCCAGCAGTTACTTGGCTTCCCCGTTCTACGAGCAGTACTTC. Translated, it gives CASSYLASPFYEQYF.

In DNA, the CDR3 is TGTGCCAGCAGAAGGGGCCTAGCGGGGGGGCCAGGTGAGCAGTTCTTC. It translates to CASRRGLAGGPGEQFF. The rearrangement links TRBV7-2 to TRBJ2-1; 12 bases align to TRBD2. Trimming at V came to 6 bases and at J to 9 bases, leaving 12 bases not matched to a gene. This CDR3 has 16 amino acids. The germline V gene has CDR1 SGHTA and CDR2 FQGNSA.

The gene calls are TRBV28 and TRBJ2-3; D is possibly TRBD2 (6 bases). The CDR3 sequence is 15 residues long. CDR1 is MDHEN, CDR2 SYDVKM, per germline. V was clipped by 2 bases and J by 5 bases, with 14 bases between them. The CDR3 loop reads CASSLPTGVQDTQYF. CDR3 bases: TGTGCCAGCAGTTTACCCACGGGGGTACAAGATACGCAGTATTTT. The full variable domain, rest sourced from reference TRBV28 and TRBJ2-3, is DVKVTQSSRYLVKRTGEKVFLECVQDMDHENMFWYRQDPGLGLRLIYFSYDVKMKEKGDIPEGYSVSREKKERFSLILESASTNQTSMYLCASSLPTGVQDTQYFGPGTRLTVL.

The chain carries TRBV6-5 and TRBJ2-3, with D possibly being TRBD2 (6 bases). Trimming took off 7 bases at V and 4 bases at J, with 12 bases between the two ends. This CDR3 has 13 residues. Germline V lookup: CDR1 MNHEY, CDR2 SVGAGI. DNA for the CDR3: TGTGCCAGCAACCCTCCGGGGGCAGATACGCAGTATTTT. Protein: CASNPPGADTQYF.